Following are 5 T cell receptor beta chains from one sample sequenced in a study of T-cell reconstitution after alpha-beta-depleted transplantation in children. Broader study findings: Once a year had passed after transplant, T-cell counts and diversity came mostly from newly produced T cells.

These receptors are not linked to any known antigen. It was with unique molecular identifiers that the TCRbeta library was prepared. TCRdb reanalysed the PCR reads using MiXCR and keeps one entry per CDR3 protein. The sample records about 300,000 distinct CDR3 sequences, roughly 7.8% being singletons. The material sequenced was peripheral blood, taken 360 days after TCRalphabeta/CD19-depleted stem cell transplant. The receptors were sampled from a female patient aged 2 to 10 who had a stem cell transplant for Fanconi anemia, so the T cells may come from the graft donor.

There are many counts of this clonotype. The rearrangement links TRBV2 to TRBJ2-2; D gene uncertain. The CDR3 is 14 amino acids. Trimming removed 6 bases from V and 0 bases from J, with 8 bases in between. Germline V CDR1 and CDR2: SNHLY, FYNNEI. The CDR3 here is CASRYTANTGELFF. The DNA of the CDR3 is TGTGCCAGCAGGTATACAGCGAACACCGGGGAGCTGTTTTTT.

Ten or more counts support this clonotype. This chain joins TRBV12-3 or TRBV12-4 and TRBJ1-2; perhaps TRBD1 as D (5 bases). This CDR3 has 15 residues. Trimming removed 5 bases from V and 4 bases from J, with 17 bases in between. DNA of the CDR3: TGTGCCAGCAGTCCGTCGGGGCAACTTACCTATGGCTACACCTTC. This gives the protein CASSPSGQLTYGYTF.

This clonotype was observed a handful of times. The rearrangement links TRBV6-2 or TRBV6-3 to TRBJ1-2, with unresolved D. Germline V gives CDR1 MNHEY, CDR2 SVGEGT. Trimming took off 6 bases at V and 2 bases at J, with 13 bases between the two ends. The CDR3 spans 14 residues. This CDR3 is CASSRSTRNYGYTF. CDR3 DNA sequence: TGTGCCAGCAGCCGCAGCACCCGAAACTATGGCTACACCTTC.

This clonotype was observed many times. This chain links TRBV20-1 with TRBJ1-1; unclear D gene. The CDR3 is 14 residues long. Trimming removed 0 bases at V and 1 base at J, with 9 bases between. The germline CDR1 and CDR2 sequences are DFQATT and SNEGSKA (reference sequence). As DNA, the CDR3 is TGCAGTGCTAGAGAATACCTACAGAACACTGAAGCTTTCTTT. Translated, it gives CSAREYLQNTEAFF.

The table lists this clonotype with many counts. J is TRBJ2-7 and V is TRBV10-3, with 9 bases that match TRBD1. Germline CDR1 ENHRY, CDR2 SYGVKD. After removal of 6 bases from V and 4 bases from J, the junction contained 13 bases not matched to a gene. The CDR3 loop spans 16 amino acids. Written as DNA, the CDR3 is TGTGCCATCAGATTAACCGGGACAGGGCCAAATTACGAGCAGTACTTC. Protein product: CAIRLTGTGPNYEQYF.